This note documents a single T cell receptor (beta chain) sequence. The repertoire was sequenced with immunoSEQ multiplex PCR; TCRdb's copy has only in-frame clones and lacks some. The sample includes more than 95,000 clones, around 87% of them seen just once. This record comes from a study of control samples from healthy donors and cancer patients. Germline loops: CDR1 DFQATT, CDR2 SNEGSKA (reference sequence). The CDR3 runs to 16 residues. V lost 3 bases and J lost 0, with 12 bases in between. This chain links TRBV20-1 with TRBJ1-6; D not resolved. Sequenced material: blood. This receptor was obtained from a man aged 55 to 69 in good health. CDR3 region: CSASGLKGSYNSPLHF. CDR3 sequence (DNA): TGCAGTGCTAGTGGGCTCAAGGGCTCCTATAATTCACCCCTCCACTTT.